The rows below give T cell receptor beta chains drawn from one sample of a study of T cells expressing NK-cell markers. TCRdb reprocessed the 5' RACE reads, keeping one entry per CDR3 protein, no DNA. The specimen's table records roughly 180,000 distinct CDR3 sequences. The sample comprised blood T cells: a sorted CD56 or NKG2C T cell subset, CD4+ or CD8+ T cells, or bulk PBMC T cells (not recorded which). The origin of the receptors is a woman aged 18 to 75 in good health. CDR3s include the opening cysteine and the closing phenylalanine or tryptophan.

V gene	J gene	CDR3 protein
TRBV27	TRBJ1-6	CASSLSAGRLDSPLHF
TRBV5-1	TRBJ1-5	CASSPLGYSNQPQHF
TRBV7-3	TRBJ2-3	CASRPPVGRGHTDTQYF
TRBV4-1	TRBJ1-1	CASSPPGQEGTEAFF
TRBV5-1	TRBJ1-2	CASSFGTENPYGYTF
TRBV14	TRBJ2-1	CASRRDNEQFF
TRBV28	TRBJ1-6	CASLRTEHSYNSPLHF
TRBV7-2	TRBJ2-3	CASINRVLTDTQYF
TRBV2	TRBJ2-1	CASTFRQGVVNEQFF
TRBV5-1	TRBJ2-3	CASSFGLAGSDTQYF
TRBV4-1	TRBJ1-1	CASSQVTDMNTEAFF
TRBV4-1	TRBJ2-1	CASSPLVRTENEQFF
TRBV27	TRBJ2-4	CASSLLAGGPGAKNIQYF
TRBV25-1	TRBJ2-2	CASSDPGQTTGKLFF
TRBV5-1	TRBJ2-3	CASSSDGLAGTDTQYF
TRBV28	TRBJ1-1	CASRRQGGAEAFF
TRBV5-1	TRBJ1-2	CASSLGGSSYGYTF
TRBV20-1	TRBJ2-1	CSAHRATSYNEQFF
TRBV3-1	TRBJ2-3	CASSQYSGGRDTDTQYF
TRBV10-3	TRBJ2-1	CAISEASGIFNGVDEQFF
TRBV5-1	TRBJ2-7	CASSLAMEVEQYF
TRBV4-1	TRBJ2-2	CASSQVDMGLRTGELFF
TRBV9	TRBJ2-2	CASSVELGELFF
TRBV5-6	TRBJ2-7	CASSWAGTRSYYEQYF
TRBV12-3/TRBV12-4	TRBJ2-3	CASSDRDRAGFSTDTQYF
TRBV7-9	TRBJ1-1	CASRLGQLGTEAFF
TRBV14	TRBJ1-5	CASSQFHGGGRQPQHF
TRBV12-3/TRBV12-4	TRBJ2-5	CASSLSRGGQETQYF
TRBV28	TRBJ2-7	CASSFGTSGTNEQYF
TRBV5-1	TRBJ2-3	CASSLQDRRTDTQYF
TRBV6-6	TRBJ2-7	CASSWRKDEQYF
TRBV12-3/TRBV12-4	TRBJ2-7	CASSNRDGLVGHEQYF
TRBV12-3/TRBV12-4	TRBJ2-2	CASSWGTSGRTNTGELFF
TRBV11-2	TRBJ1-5	CASSLGDVRNQPQHF
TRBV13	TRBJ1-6	CASSFGQGYNSPLHF
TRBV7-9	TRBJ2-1	CASRPSSGPYNEQFF